This T cell receptor beta chain was captured by sequencing in a study of blood T cell repertoires in COVID-19. Study-level information: The United States, Italy and Spain supplied acute and convalescent COVID-19 samples. Sample material is recorded as cDNA or gDNA derived from T cells, B-cell-depleted T cells, or PBMCs.

The CDR3 runs to 11 residues. The germline gives CDR1 LNHDA, CDR2 SQIVND (reference sequence). The V gene lost 7 bases and the J gene lost 2 bases, with 5 bases spanning the gap. Original processing methods: Amplification with reference gene primers provided the estimates of nucleated cell counts. Produced via immunoSEQ multiplex PCR; TCRdb's table is partial and in-frame only. The D gene and trimming were derived from the DNA, and the V and J assignments and clone size from that table. The sample shows about 530,000 clones, around 90% of them seen only once. Enrolment of Seattle patients took place during active infection, and they were followed longitudinally.

The clonotype comes from a woman aged 45-65 years with COVID-19, enrolled during active disease. The material sequenced was peripheral blood. This chain joins TRBV19 and TRBJ1-1; D gene unclear. In nucleotides, the CDR3 is TGTGCCAGTATCAGAAACACTGAAGCTTTCTTT. Translation: CASIRNTEAFF.